A single sample gave rise to the 2 T cell receptor beta chains below, sequenced in a study of T cells in Graves' hyperthyroidism and ophthalmopathy. RNA transcripts were the template for amplifying TCR beta CDR3 regions. HTBI primers were used for first-round RT-PCR of the TCR CDR3. Using its own MiXCR run on the multiplex PCR reads, TCRdb lists one record per CDR3 protein. This table has some 180,000 distinct CDR3 sequences, around a sixth appearing once. Sequenced input: blood. These receptors were collected from a woman aged 50 to 60 with Graves' hyperthyroidism.

This clonotype was seen at least ten times. The chain employs TRBV11-2 and TRBJ2-7, with 10 bases aligning to TRBD2. The CDR3 extends over 13 amino acids. Trimming removed 8 bases from V and 0 bases from J; junction bases left unmatched: 1. The germline V gene encodes CDR1 SGHAT and CDR2 FQNNGV. CDR3: CASGLADSYEQYF. Here the CDR3 DNA reads TGTGCCAGCGGACTAGCGGACTCCTACGAGCAGTACTTC.

This clonotype occurred many times. This chain joins TRBV29-1 and TRBJ2-7; D is perhaps TRBD1 or TRBD2 (5 bases each). The V end was cut by 2 bases, the J end by 1 base, with 12 bases between. The germline V gene encodes CDR1 SQVTM and CDR2 ANQGSEA. This CDR3 contains 14 residues. CDR3 sequence: CSVEPGSFSYEQYF. The CDR3 DNA follows: TGCAGCGTTGAACCAGGGAGTTTTTCCTACGAGCAGTACTTC.